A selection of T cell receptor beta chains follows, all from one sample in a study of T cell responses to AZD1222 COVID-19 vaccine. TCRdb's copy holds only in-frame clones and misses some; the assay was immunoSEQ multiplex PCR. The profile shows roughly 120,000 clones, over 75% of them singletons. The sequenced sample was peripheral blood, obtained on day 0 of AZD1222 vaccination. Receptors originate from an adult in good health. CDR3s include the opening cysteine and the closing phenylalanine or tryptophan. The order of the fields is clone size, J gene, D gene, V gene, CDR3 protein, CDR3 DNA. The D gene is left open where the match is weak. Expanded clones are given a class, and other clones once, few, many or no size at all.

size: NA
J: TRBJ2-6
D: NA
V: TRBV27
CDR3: CASSETGANVLTF
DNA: TGTGCCAGCAGTGAAACTGGGGCCAACGTCCTGACTTTC

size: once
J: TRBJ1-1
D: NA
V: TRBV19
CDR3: CASSIAPGGTEAFF
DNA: TGTGCCAGTAGTATAGCCCCGGGCGGCACTGAAGCTTTCTTT

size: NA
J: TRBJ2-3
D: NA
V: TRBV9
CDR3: CASSVGGLGTDTQYF
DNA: TGTGCCAGCAGCGTAGGAGGTTTGGGCACAGATACGCAGTATTTT

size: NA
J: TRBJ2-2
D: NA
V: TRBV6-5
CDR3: CASSYSTSFPGELFF
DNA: TGTGCCAGCAGTTACTCGACCTCGTTCCCCGGGGAGCTGTTTTTT

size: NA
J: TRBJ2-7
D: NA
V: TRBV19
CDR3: CASSIRDLYEQYF
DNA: TGTGCCAGTAGTATAAGGGACCTCTACGAGCAGTACTTC

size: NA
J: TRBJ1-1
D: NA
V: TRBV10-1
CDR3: CASSESRAFDTEAFF
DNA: TGCGCCAGCAGTGAGTCTAGAGCTTTCGACACTGAAGCTTTCTTT

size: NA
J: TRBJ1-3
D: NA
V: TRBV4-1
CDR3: CASSPGISGNTIYF
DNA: TGCGCCAGCAGCCCTGGGATCTCTGGAAACACCATATATTTT

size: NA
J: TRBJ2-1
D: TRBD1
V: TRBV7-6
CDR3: CASSSGQGAYNEQFF
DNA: TGTGCCAGCAGCTCCGGACAGGGAGCCTACAATGAGCAGTTCTTC

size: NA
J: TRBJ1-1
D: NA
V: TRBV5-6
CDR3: CASSLPPGYPEAFF
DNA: TGTGCCAGCAGCTTGCCCCCGGGATATCCTGAAGCTTTCTTT

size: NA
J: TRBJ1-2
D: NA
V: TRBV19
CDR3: CASSMGQANYGYTF
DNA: TGTGCCAGTAGTATGGGGCAGGCTAACTATGGCTACACCTTC